This paragraph reports one T cell receptor (beta chain). This clonotype was found a few times. Its cognate antigen has yet to be identified. No quality values exist for individual bases; no much larger clone is one base distant. Taken with the paper, the label for time point translates to: approximately 40 days after influenza vaccine administration. Germline trimming: 0 bases from V, 7 bases from J; junction bases outside gene matches: 8. The germline V gene supplies CDR1 SGHRS and CDR2 YFSETQ. The CDR3 goes from the cysteine to the phenylalanine over 15 residues. Solely the CDR3 DNA is kept, with 45 bases framed from the first base. These data come from a study of response to subunit inactivated influenza vaccine (dated by TCRdb to 2016 to 2019). For the wider study: Deep quantitative profiling of the T cell receptor repertoire was used in the study to follow responses to a trivalent subunit inactivated influenza vaccine.

Libraries came from RT-PCR. The reads were generated on an Illumina HiSeq 2500. Using fastp at Q25 and MiXCR, TCRdb reprocessed the public reads and kept productive beta chains. Entries that share a CDR3 protein sequence are merged under the most common genes and DNA. Counted in this sample were more than 400,000 distinct CDR3 sequences; approximately 11% of them appeared once. Over 9.5% of the sample is taken by the ten largest. The paper's findings and limits, for the study overall: The authors proposed that each seasonal influenza vaccination may bring in only a limited number of new T cells.

The sequence was collected from a man aged 45-65 years who received an inactivated influenza vaccine. Donor details come from another sample of the same person, matched by shared clones. The chain joins TRBV5-1 to TRBJ1-2; 8 junctional bases match TRBD1. This specimen was PBMCs from blood, taken roughly 48 days after vaccination. In nucleotide form, the sequence is TGCGCCAGCAGCTTGGAGATAACAGGGGGTGGTGGCTACACCTTC. Protein translation: CASSLEITGGGGYTF.